The 26 T cell receptor beta chains given below trace back to one sample, sequenced in a study of T-cell reconstitution after alpha-beta-depleted transplantation in children. Using unique molecular identifiers, the investigators prepared the TCRbeta library. TCRdb processed the PCR reads anew with MiXCR; each CDR3 protein has one entry. The sample carries around 440,000 distinct CDR3 sequences, approximately 10% recorded once. The material sequenced was PBMCs, taken before TCRalphabeta/CD19-depleted stem cell transplant. The receptor set was obtained from a child aged 2 to 15 with inherited bone marrow failure, due to receive a stem cell transplant.

This clonotype was seen many times. The chain joins TRBV7-8 to TRBJ2-1, with no clear D. CDR1 is SGHVS and CDR2 is FQNEAQ in the germline V gene. CDR3 length: 11 amino acids. Trimming took off 2 bases at V and 8 bases at J, with 4 bases between the two ends. The CDR3 loop reads CASSLTHEQFF. CDR3 coding DNA: TGTGCCAGCAGCTTAACCCATGAGCAGTTCTTC. The variable domain in full, with the rest retrieved from reference TRBV7-8 and TRBJ2-1, is GAGVSQSPRYKVAKRGQDVALRCDPISGHVSLFWYQQALGQGPEFLTYFQNEAQLDKSGLPSDRFFAERPEGSVSTLKIQRTQQEDSAVYLCASSLTHEQFFGPGTRLTVL.

This clonotype has ten or more counts. The chain is built from TRBV20-1 and TRBJ2-1; D possibly corresponds to TRBD2 (5 bases). Trimming took off 3 bases at V and 5 bases at J, with 14 bases between the two ends. Germline V lookup: CDR1 DFQATT, CDR2 SNEGSKA (reference sequence). The CDR3 sequence is 14 residues long. CDR3 sequence: CSARNEGRNNEQFF. Written as DNA, the CDR3 is TGCAGTGCTAGGAATGAGGGCAGGAACAATGAGCAGTTCTTC.

The genes are TRBV18 and TRBJ1-1, with 9 bases identical to TRBD1. Germline V lookup: CDR1 KGHSH, CDR2 LQKENI. The CDR3 extends over 15 amino acids. J was trimmed by 4 bases and V by 3 bases; bases with no gene match: 6. DNA for the CDR3: TGTGCCAGCTCACCCGGGACAGGGAGGTCCACTGAAGCTTTCTTT. Residues: CASSPGTGRSTEAFF. Looking up the rest from reference TRBV18 and TRBJ1-1 gives the full variable domain: NAGVMQNPRHLVRRRGQEARLRCSPMKGHSHVYWYRQLPEEGLKFMVYLQKENIIDESGMPKERFSAEFPKEGPSILRIQQVVRGDSAAYFCASSPGTGRSTEAFFGQGTRLTVV.

This clonotype was counted many times. J is TRBJ2-7 and V is TRBV20-1; TRBD2 matches 11 bases. In germline, CDR1 is DFQATT, CDR2 SNEGSKA (reference sequence). The CDR3 spans 15 residues. Losses at the gene ends were 1 base for V and 2 bases for J; bases not matched to a gene: 4. For the CDR3, the DNA is TGCAGTGCTAGAGTGGGGACTAGCGGAACCTACGAGCAGTACTTC. Protein: CSARVGTSGTYEQYF.

This clonotype showed up many times. The V call is TRBV12-3 or TRBV12-4, the J call TRBJ2-7; D gene ambiguous. The V and J ends lost 6 bases and 4 bases respectively, with 16 bases between them. The CDR3 consists of 14 residues. CDR3 in amino acids: CASSPDLQPYEQYF. CDR3 DNA sequence: TGTGCCAGCAGCCCTGACCTACAGCCTTACGAGCAGTACTTC.

Many counts were recorded for this clonotype. As DNA, the CDR3 is TGCAGTGCTGAGGACAGGATAAGCTTTAATGAAAAACTGTTTTTT. Amino acids: CSAEDRISFNEKLFF. The chain uses TRBV20-1 and TRBJ1-4, with 7 positions matching TRBD1. Trimming cost V 5 bases and J 4 bases; bases outside gene matches: 10. The CDR3 consists of 15 residues. The germline V gene encodes CDR1 DFQATT and CDR2 SNEGSKA (reference sequence).

This clonotype was observed many times. The CDR3 reads CASSLGQWGETQYF. In DNA form, the CDR3 reads TGTGCCAGCAGCCTGGGACAGTGGGGCGAGACCCAGTACTTC. This chain links TRBV7-6 with TRBJ2-5; TRBD1 matches 7 bases. Germline loops: CDR1 SGHVS, CDR2 FNYEAQ. With V trimmed by 5 bases and J by 5 bases, 8 bases remained unmatched. This CDR3 comprises 14 residues.

This clonotype was picked up many times. This rearrangement joins TRBV29-1 to TRBJ2-5, with TRBD2 as a possible D gene (5 bases). This CDR3 region has 16 residues. Germline CDR1 reads SQVTM; CDR2 reads ANQGSEA. V shed 5 bases and J shed 2 bases, with 21 bases lying between them. The CDR3 region has the DNA TGCAGCGTTAAAAAAACCGGGGTGTTGGGGCAAGAGACCCAGTACTTC. It is translated as CSVKKTGVLGQETQYF. Using reference TRBV29-1 and TRBJ2-5 for the parts outside the CDR3, the full variable domain is SAVISQKPSRDICQRGTSLTIQCQVDSQVTMMFWYRQQPGQSLTLIATANQGSEATYESGFVIDKFPISRPNLTFSTLTVSNMSPEDSSIYLCSVKKTGVLGQETQYFGPGTRLLVL.

This chain joins TRBV10-3 and TRBJ2-5; 10 bases agree with TRBD2. The CDR3 is made up of 18 amino acids. V dropped 6 bases and J dropped 5; count of bases not matched to a gene: 18. Germline-derived CDR1 and CDR2 are ENHRY and SYGVKD. CDR3 DNA: TGTGCCATCAGCCCCCGTCAGGACAAGCGGGAGGGCCGCGAGACCCAGTACTTC. Amino acid sequence: CAISPRQDKREGRETQYF.

There are many counts of this clonotype. V gene TRBV5-1 combines with J gene TRBJ2-7; 8 bases align to TRBD1. Germline CDR1 reads SGHRS; CDR2 reads YFSETQ. The CDR3 runs to 17 residues. The J segment lost 6 bases and the V segment lost 0 bases, leaving 14 bases of the junction unmatched. This CDR3 reads CASSLVPLRQGTSEQYF. CDR3 DNA sequence: TGCGCCAGCAGCTTGGTCCCACTTCGACAGGGGACGTCCGAGCAGTACTTC.

The table lists this clonotype with many counts. The chain recombines TRBV12-3 or TRBV12-4 with TRBJ2-1, with 10 bases identical to TRBD2. J lost 2 bases, V lost 5 bases, and 0 bases had no gene match. There are 14 residues in the CDR3. The CDR3 loop is CASSSGRAYNEQFF. CDR3 sequence (DNA): TGTGCCAGCAGTAGCGGGAGGGCCTACAATGAGCAGTTCTTC.

This clonotype was seen only a few times. This sequence joins TRBV9 and TRBJ2-5, with TRBD2 matching over 13 bases. The germline CDR1 and CDR2 sequences are SGDLS and YYNGEE. The J segment lost 4 bases and the V segment lost 2 bases, leaving 5 bases of the junction unmatched. This CDR3 has 16 residues. CDR3 in DNA: TGTGCCAGCAGCGTCGCCGGGACTAGCGGGACAGAGACCCAGTACTTC. Amino acids: CASSVAGTSGTETQYF.

This clonotype has more than one count but fewer than ten. The gene calls are TRBV4-3 and TRBJ2-3, with 7 bases lining up with TRBD2. The CDR3 spans 16 residues. V gave up 2 bases and J gave up 3 bases; unmatched junction bases: 8. Germline assignment: CDR1 LGHNA and CDR2 YSLEER. CDR3 loop: CASSQWSLAATDTQYF. CDR3 bases: TGCGCCAGCAGCCAATGGTCCCTAGCGGCAACAGATACGCAGTATTTT.

This clonotype was recorded at least ten times. The genes are TRBV11-2 and TRBJ2-5, with D possibly TRBD1 on 5 matching bases. The germline gives CDR1 SGHAT, CDR2 FQNNGV. V was clipped by 6 bases and J by 1 base, with 9 bases between them. This CDR3 is 13 amino acids long. CDR3 sequence: CASRETVQETQYF. In nucleotides, the CDR3 is TGTGCCAGCAGAGAGACAGTCCAAGAGACCCAGTACTTC.

This clonotype was counted at least ten times. The chain recombines TRBV20-1 with TRBJ1-1, with D perhaps TRBD1 (5 bases). CDR3 size: 13 residues. Trimming removed 3 bases from V and 1 base from J, with 9 bases in between. CDR1 DFQATT and CDR2 SNEGSKA come from the germline V gene (reference sequence). CDR3 loop: CSASLGQNTEAFF. The DNA of the CDR3 is TGCAGTGCTAGCCTAGGACAGAACACTGAAGCTTTCTTT.

About this clonotype: At one end the junction does not follow the germline gene, possibly because of a read error. This sequence joins TRBV4-3 and TRBJ2-7, with a possible D match to TRBD2 (6 bases). This CDR3 region has 14 residues. CDR1 and CDR2 from the germline V gene are LGHNA and YSLEER. The CDR3 here is CASSQDTRTTTFIF. DNA for the CDR3: TGCGCCAGCAGCCAAGACACTAGGACTACCACATTCATCTTC.

This clonotype occurred many times. The V call is TRBV28, the J call TRBJ1-3, with D unresolved. This CDR3 comprises 15 residues. Trimming cost V 5 bases and J 8 bases, with 19 bases left between them. Germline assignment: CDR1 MDHEN and CDR2 SYDVKM. CDR3 region: CASSLRSAPRDTIYF. In DNA form, the CDR3 reads TGTGCCAGCAGTCTAAGGTCGGCCCCTAGAGACACCATATATTTT.

This clonotype was recorded at least ten times. The V gene is TRBV28, the J gene TRBJ2-7; no clear D gene. V gave up 1 base and J gave up 9 bases, with 10 bases separating them. The CDR3 loop spans 12 amino acids. The V gene's germline CDR1 is MDHEN and CDR2 SYDVKM. CDR3: CASSLYGYAQYF. The CDR3 nucleotides are TGTGCCAGCAGTTTATACGGGTATGCGCAGTACTTC.

This clonotype has a count of ten or more. The chain links TRBV15 to TRBJ2-1; perhaps TRBD2 as D (5 bases). In germline, CDR1 is LNHNV, CDR2 YYDKDF (reference sequence). This CDR3 has 15 residues. The V end was cut by 1 base, the J end by 4 bases, with 11 bases between. CDR3 in amino acids: CATSRGVSGYNEQFF. CDR3 in DNA: TGTGCCACCAGCAGAGGGGTAAGCGGATACAATGAGCAGTTCTTC.

Ten or more counts support this clonotype. The chain has TRBV20-1 and TRBJ2-1; 10 bases agree with TRBD1. The CDR3 sequence is 16 residues long. Germline loops: CDR1 DFQATT, CDR2 SNEGSKA (reference sequence). V dropped 4 bases and J dropped 1; count of bases not matched to a gene: 7. Here the CDR3 reads CSANVRDRGSYNEQFF. As DNA, the CDR3 is TGCAGTGCTAACGTCCGGGACAGGGGATCCTACAATGAGCAGTTCTTC.

The chain recombines TRBV7-9 with TRBJ2-1; the D gene is possibly TRBD2 (7 bases). V was trimmed by 4 bases and J by 9 bases, leaving 22 bases between them. Per the germline V gene, CDR1 is SEHNR and CDR2 is FQNEAQ (reference sequence). The CDR3 has 16 amino acids. This CDR3 reads CASSSSLGGGPREQFF. The DNA of the CDR3 is TGTGCCAGCAGCTCCTCCTTAGGGGGAGGGCCCCGTGAGCAGTTCTTC.

The V gene is TRBV4-3, the J gene TRBJ1-2; D uncertain. The CDR3 covers 16 residues. V gave up 0 bases and J gave up 2 bases, with 13 bases separating them. CDR1 and CDR2 from the germline V gene are LGHNA and YSLEER. In nucleotides, the CDR3 is TGCGCCAGCAGCCAAGAGTCGGGAGCCGTCAACTATGGCTACACCTTC. This sequence encodes CASSQESGAVNYGYTF.

This clonotype was recorded many times. The chain joins TRBV20-1 to TRBJ2-7, with 10 nucleotides matching TRBD2. The V gene end was trimmed by 4 bases and the J gene end by 3 bases; junction bases not matched to a gene: 3. CDR3 length: 13 residues. Germline loops: CDR1 DFQATT, CDR2 SNEGSKA (reference sequence). The CDR3 nucleotides read TGCAGTGCTAAGCGGGAGGGTATCTACGAGCAGTACTTC. It translates to CSAKREGIYEQYF.

Comment on this clonotype: With a much larger clone just one base away, this may be a read error. The chain uses TRBV6-2 or TRBV6-3 and TRBJ1-1; D is ambiguous. V shed 2 bases and J shed 5 bases, with 9 bases lying between them. The CDR3 contains 13 residues. Germline lookup yields CDR1 MNHEY and CDR2 SVGEGT. This CDR3 reads CASSYPATTEAFF. CDR3 in DNA: TGTGCCAGCAGTTACCCGGCAACGACTGAAGCTTTCTTT.

This clonotype showed up just a few times. The V and J genes are TRBV19 and TRBJ2-1; possibly TRBD2 for D (6 bases). The CDR3 extends over 14 amino acids. Germline V gene sequence: CDR1 LNHDA, CDR2 SQIVND (reference sequence). Trimming shortened V by 5 bases and J by 2 bases, and 10 bases separated the two germline ends. The CDR3 region is CASSDSGTYNEQFF. DNA for the CDR3: TGTGCCAGTAGTGATAGCGGCACCTACAATGAGCAGTTCTTC.

This clonotype was recorded many times. This rearrangement joins TRBV7-9 to TRBJ2-1; D may be TRBD2 (6 bases). The germline gives CDR1 SEHNR, CDR2 FQNEAQ (reference sequence). Between the trimmed V and J ends, which lost 5 bases and 0 bases, there was a span of 14 bases. This CDR3 region has 16 residues. CDR3 DNA sequence: TGTGCCAGCAGCGGATTAGCGGAGAGCTCCTACAATGAGCAGTTCTTC. Residues: CASSGLAESSYNEQFF.